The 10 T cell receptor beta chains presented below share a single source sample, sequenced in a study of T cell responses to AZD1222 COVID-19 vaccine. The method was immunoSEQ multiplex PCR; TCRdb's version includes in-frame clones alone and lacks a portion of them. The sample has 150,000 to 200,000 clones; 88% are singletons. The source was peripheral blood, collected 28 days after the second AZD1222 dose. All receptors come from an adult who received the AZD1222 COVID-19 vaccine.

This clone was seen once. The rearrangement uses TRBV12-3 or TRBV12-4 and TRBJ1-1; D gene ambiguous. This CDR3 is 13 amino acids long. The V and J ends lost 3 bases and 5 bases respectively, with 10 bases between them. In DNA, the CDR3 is TGTGCCAGCAGTTTCGAAGGAGGTACTGAAGCTTTCTTT. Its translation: CASSFEGGTEAFF.

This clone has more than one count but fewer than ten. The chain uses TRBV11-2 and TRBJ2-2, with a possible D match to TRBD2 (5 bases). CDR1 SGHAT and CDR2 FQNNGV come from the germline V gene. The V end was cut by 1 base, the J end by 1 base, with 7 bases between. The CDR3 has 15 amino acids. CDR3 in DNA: TGTGCCAGCAGCTTAGGGACTTGGAACACCGGGGAGCTGTTTTTT. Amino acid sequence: CASSLGTWNTGELFF.

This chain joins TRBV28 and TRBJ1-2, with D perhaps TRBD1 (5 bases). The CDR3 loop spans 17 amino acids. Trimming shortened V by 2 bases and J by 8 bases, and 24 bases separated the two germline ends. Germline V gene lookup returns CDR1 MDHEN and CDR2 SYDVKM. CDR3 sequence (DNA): TGTGCCAGCAGTTTAAGTGGAGAAGGCCCGGTCCGGGGGGGCTACACCTTC. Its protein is CASSLSGEGPVRGGYTF.

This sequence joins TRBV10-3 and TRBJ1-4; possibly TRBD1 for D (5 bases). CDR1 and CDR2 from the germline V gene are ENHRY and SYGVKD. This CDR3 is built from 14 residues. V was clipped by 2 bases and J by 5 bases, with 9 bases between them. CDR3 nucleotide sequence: TGTGCCATCAGTGAGGGACAATCGAATGAAAAACTGTTTTTT. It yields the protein CAISEGQSNEKLFF.

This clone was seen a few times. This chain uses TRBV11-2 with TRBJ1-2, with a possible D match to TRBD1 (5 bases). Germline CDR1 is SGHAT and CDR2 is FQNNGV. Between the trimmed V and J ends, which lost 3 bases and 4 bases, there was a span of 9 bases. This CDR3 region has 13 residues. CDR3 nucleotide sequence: TGTGCCAGCAGCTTGCCCCAGGGCTATGGCTACACCTTC. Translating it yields CASSLPQGYGYTF.

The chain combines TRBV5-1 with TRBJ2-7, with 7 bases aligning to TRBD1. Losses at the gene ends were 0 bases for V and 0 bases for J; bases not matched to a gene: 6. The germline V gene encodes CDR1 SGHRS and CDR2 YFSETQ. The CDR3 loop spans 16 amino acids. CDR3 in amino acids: CASSLEVRGNSYEQYF. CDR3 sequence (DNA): TGCGCCAGCAGCTTGGAGGTCAGGGGGAACTCCTACGAGCAGTACTTC.

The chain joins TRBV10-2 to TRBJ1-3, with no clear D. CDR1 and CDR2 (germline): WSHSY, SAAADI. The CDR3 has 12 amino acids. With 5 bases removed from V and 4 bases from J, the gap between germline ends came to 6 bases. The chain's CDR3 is CASSQRGNTIYF. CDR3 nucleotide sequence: TGCGCCAGCAGTCAACGCGGAAACACCATATATTTT.

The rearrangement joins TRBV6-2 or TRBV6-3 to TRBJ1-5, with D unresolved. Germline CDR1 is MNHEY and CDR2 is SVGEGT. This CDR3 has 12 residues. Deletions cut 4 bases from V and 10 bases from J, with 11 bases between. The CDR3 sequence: CASSSGEGPQHF. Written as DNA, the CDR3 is TGTGCCAGCAGTTCCGGGGAAGGACCCCAGCATTTT.

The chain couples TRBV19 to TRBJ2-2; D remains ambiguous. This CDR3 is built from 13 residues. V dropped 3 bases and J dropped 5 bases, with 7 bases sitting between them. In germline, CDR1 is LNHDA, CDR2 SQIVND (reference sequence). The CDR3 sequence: CASSMLGTGELFF. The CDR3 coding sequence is TGTGCCAGTAGTATGCTGGGAACCGGGGAGCTGTTTTTT.

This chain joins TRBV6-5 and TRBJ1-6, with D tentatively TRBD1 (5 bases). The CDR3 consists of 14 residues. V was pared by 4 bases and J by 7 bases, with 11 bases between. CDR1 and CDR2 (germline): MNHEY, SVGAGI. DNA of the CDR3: TGTGCCAGCAGTTGGGGGGTAAACAATTCACCCCTCCACTTT. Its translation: CASSWGVNNSPLHF.